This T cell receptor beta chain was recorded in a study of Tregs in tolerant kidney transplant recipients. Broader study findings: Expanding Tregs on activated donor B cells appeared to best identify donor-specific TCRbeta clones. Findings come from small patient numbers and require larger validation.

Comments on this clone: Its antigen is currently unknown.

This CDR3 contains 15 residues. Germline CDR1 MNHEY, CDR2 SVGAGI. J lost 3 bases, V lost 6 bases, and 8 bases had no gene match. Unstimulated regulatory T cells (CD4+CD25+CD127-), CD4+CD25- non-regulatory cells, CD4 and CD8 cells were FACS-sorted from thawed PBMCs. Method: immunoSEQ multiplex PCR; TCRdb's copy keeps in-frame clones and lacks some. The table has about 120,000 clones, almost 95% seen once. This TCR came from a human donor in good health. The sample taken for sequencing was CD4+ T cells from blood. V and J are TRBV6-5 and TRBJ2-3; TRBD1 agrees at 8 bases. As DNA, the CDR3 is TGTGCCAGCAGACGACAGGGGTCTTGGACAGATACGCAGTATTTT. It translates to CASRRQGSWTDTQYF.